Presented here are 15 T cell receptor beta chains from one specimen sequenced in a study of CD8 T cells in ankylosing spondylitis (TCRdb year 2017). Library generation was performed with 5' RACE. The sequencer listed for this sample is Illumina HiSeq 2500. TCRdb reworked the public reads: Q25 trimming with fastp, MiXCR clone assembly, productive beta chains retained. When rows share a CDR3 protein, they turn into one entry using the most common DNA and genes. The table for this sample lists 180,000 or so distinct CDR3 sequences; around a tenth of them were counted only once. The ten biggest clones cover roughly 28% of the sample. The sample was blood, either unsorted or a sorted T cell fraction (not recorded which). Receptors were obtained from a male donor with ankylosing spondylitis or in good health (not recorded which).

This clonotype was counted many times. The chain joins TRBV18 to TRBJ2-7; the D is unclear. V lost 5 bases to trimming and J lost 6 bases, with 14 bases between them. CDR3 size: 13 residues. Germline CDR1 reads KGHSH; CDR2 reads LQKENI. Here the CDR3 DNA reads TGTGCCAGCTCATCCGCCCCTTATGTCGAGCAGTACTTC. Protein product: CASSSAPYVEQYF.

This clonotype was detected ten times or more. V gene TRBV5-1 combines with J gene TRBJ1-2, with TRBD1 identical over 7 bases. Per germline, CDR1 SGHRS and CDR2 YFSETQ. Losses at the gene ends were 4 bases for V and 6 bases for J; bases not matched to a gene: 9. The CDR3 extends over 14 amino acids. The chain's CDR3 is CASSQLQGSDGYTF. The CDR3 DNA follows: TGCGCCAGCAGCCAACTACAGGGGTCGGATGGCTACACCTTC.

This clonotype was counted ten times or more. The V call is TRBV6-1, the J call TRBJ2-7, with 7 bases identical to TRBD2. The CDR3 length is 15 residues. Germline loops: CDR1 MNHNS, CDR2 SASEGT. The V gene end was trimmed by 6 bases and the J gene end by 4 bases; junction bases not matched to a gene: 12. The CDR3: CASSRRTRIIYEQYF. The CDR3 DNA is TGTGCCAGCAGCCGCCGGACTAGAATTATTTACGAGCAGTACTTC.

The V call is TRBV6-2 or TRBV6-3, the J call TRBJ1-1; D perhaps matches TRBD1 (6 bases). Germline CDR1 is MNHEY and CDR2 is SVGEGT. V was clipped by 3 bases and J by 0 bases, with 8 bases between them. This CDR3 comprises 14 residues. As DNA, the CDR3 is TGTGCCAGCAGTTATCGACAGGTGAACACTGAAGCTTTCTTT. The encoded protein is CASSYRQVNTEAFF.

At least ten counts were recorded for this clonotype. The chain links TRBV9 to TRBJ2-1; TRBD2 agrees at 10 bases. Trimming at V came to 1 base and at J to 10 bases, leaving 11 bases not matched to a gene. This CDR3 comprises 16 residues. Germline V gene lookup returns CDR1 SGDLS and CDR2 YYNGEE. The CDR3 coding sequence is TGTGCCAGCAGCGTACAAGCGGGGGGGCGGGGGTACGAGCAGTTCTTC. This codes for CASSVQAGGRGYEQFF. Based on the CDR3 plus reference TRBV9 and TRBJ2-1, the full variable domain is DSGVTQTPKHLITATGQRVTLRCSPRSGDLSVYWYQQSLDQGLQFLIQYYNGEERAKGNILERFSAQQFPDLHSELNLSSLELGDSALYFCASSVQAGGRGYEQFFGPGTRLTVL.

This clonotype was counted many times. The chain recombines TRBV5-6 with TRBJ2-2; tentatively, D is TRBD1 (6 bases). This CDR3 is built from 17 residues. Deletions cut 1 base from V and 2 bases from J, with 15 bases between. Germline V CDR1 and CDR2: SGHDT, YYEEEE. The DNA of the CDR3 is TGTGCCAGCAGCTTGAAGTGGTTACAGGGTAACACCGGGGAGCTGTTTTTT. This codes for CASSLKWLQGNTGELFF.

In this sample, this clonotype turned up a few times. The genes are TRBV7-2 and TRBJ2-7, with a possible D match to TRBD2 (6 bases). This CDR3 has 14 residues. Germline V gene data show CDR1 as SGHTA and CDR2 as FQGNSA. Trimming left V 4 bases short and J 3 bases short, with 13 bases between. The CDR3 region is CASSSPTGGYEQYF. CDR3 nucleotides: TGTGCCAGCAGCTCCCCTACCGGGGGCTACGAGCAGTACTTC.

This clonotype was found many times. The chain combines TRBV20-1 with TRBJ1-1, with D uncertain. Germline assignment: CDR1 DFQATT and CDR2 SNEGSKA (reference sequence). CDR3 size: 9 residues. DNA for the CDR3: TGCAGCCTGAACACTGAAGCTTTCTTT. Translated: CSLNTEAFF.

This clonotype was recorded at least ten times. The chain couples TRBV10-2 to TRBJ2-1; 11 nucleotides agree with TRBD2. This CDR3 has 16 residues. V was pared by 2 bases and J by 6 bases, with 6 bases of the junction left unmatched. CDR1 is WSHSY, CDR2 SAAADI, per germline. CDR3 nucleotide sequence: TGCGCCAGCAGTGAGCGGGGGACTAGCGGCGCCAATGAGCAGTTCTTC. Its translation is CASSERGTSGANEQFF.

This clonotype was observed at least ten times. The chain links TRBV9 to TRBJ2-1; a weak D match, TRBD2 (6 bases). V was clipped by 0 bases and J by 7 bases, with 23 bases between them. Germline V gives CDR1 SGDLS, CDR2 YYNGEE. The CDR3 consists of 18 residues. DNA of the CDR3: TGTGCCAGCAGCGTAGCTCTCCCCCGGGACTGGAGCCTGAATGAGCAGTTCTTC. It encodes CASSVALPRDWSLNEQFF.

This clonotype appeared many times. The chain employs TRBV10-3 and TRBJ2-7, with D tentatively TRBD1 (5 bases). Germline V lookup: CDR1 ENHRY, CDR2 SYGVKD. V shed 6 bases and J shed 2 bases, with 14 bases lying between them. The CDR3 is 14 residues long. In DNA form, the CDR3 reads TGTGCCATCAGGCCCGGTGAAGGGGCCTACGAGCAGTACTTC. This gives the protein CAIRPGEGAYEQYF.

This rearrangement joins TRBV20-1 to TRBJ2-7, with a possible D match to TRBD1 (5 bases). Per the germline V gene, CDR1 is DFQATT and CDR2 is SNEGSKA (reference sequence). V lost 1 base and J 2 bases, leaving 9 bases between the germline ends. This CDR3 contains 13 residues. CDR3 loop: CSARVAGPYEQYF. The DNA for the CDR3 is TGCAGTGCTAGAGTCGCAGGGCCCTACGAGCAGTACTTC.

This clonotype was detected many times. The chain employs TRBV6-5 and TRBJ1-2; 7 positions agree with TRBD1. The junction had 10 bases not matched to a gene; V was cut back by 0 bases and J by 0 bases. Germline V gene sequence: CDR1 MNHEY, CDR2 SVGAGI. The CDR3 runs 18 residues. The CDR3 region is CASSYSFYRGQANYGYTF. Here the CDR3 DNA reads TGTGCCAGCAGTTACTCATTTTACAGGGGCCAAGCTAACTATGGCTACACCTTC.

As for this clonotype: One base away lies a much larger clone, so this may be a sequencing read error. The V gene is TRBV7-8, the J gene TRBJ1-1; D gene ambiguous. The CDR3 is 15 residues long. Between the trimmed V and J ends, which lost 7 bases and 1 base, there was a span of 16 bases. CDR1 and CDR2 from the germline V gene are SGHVS and FQNEAQ. The CDR3 DNA is TGTGCCAGCATGGGGTCTTCTCGGACGAACACTGAAGCTTTCTTT. Protein product: CASMGSSRTNTEAFF.

This clonotype came up a few times. V gene TRBV20-1 combines with J gene TRBJ2-3; 7 nucleotides match TRBD2. CDR1 and CDR2 from the germline V gene are DFQATT and SNEGSKA (reference sequence). V trimming: 4 bases; J trimming: 0 bases; junction bases outside the gene matches: 4. The CDR3 has 14 amino acids. CDR3 DNA sequence: TGCAGTGCTATGACTAGCCTGAGCACAGATACGCAGTATTTT. The encoded protein is CSAMTSLSTDTQYF.